These 8 T cell receptor beta chains were all obtained from the same sample, sequenced in a study of shared clonotypes between healthy human individuals. Data came from immunoSEQ multiplex PCR; TCRdb stores just in-frame clones and leaves some out. Counted here are about 2.3 million clones, 80% to 95% occurring once; the ten biggest clones make up about 0.39%. The sample taken for sequencing was naive CD4+ T cells from PBMCs. Subset indicated: CD45RA+ positively selected. These TCRs come from a man aged 18-30 years in good health. Some clones in this sample may be carry-over from other donors' samples.

This clone was detected only once. The J gene is TRBJ2-3, the V gene TRBV2; D ambiguous. The germline CDR1 and CDR2 sequences are SNHLY and FYNNEI. There are 12 residues in the CDR3. V lost 6 bases, J lost 6 bases, and 10 bases lay in between. CDR3 in amino acids: CASRAVGDTQYF. The CDR3 DNA reads TGTGCCAGCAGGGCGGTCGGTGATACGCAGTATTTT.

This chain links TRBV7-9 with TRBJ2-1; 9 bases align to TRBD1. Looked up from germline, CDR1 is SEHNR and CDR2 is FQNEAQ (reference sequence). This CDR3 spans 14 amino acids. The J segment lost 4 bases and the V segment lost 5 bases, leaving 3 bases of the junction unmatched. This CDR3 reads CASSAGQGYNEQFF. Here the CDR3 DNA reads TGTGCCAGCAGCGCAGGACAGGGGTACAATGAGCAGTTCTTC.

V gene TRBV4-2 combines with J gene TRBJ2-1; a possible D gene is TRBD1 (5 bases). CDR1 is LGHNA, CDR2 YNFKEQ, per germline. The CDR3 extends over 15 amino acids. Trimming stripped 3 bases from V and 5 bases from J, with 14 bases between. CDR3 DNA: TGTGCCAGCAGCCATCCCAGTGACAGTCACAATGAGCAGTTCTTC. It yields the protein CASSHPSDSHNEQFF.

Comment on this clone: Within the sample, other DNA sequences also encode this same CDR3. The rearrangement joins TRBV5-4 to TRBJ1-1, with unresolved D. V dropped 0 bases and J dropped 1 base, with 7 bases sitting between them. The CDR3 length is 14 residues. From germline, CDR1 is SGHNT and CDR2 YYREEE (reference sequence). The CDR3 reads CASSLGQRNTEAFF. In DNA form, the CDR3 reads TGTGCCAGCAGCTTGGGCCAGAGGAACACTGAAGCTTTCTTT. Drawing the rest from reference TRBV5-4 and TRBJ1-1, the complete variable domain is ETGVTQSPTHLIKTRGQQVTLRCSSQSGHNTVSWYQQALGQGPQFIFQYYREEENGRGNFPPRFSGLQFPNYSSELNVNALELDDSALYLCASSLGQRNTEAFFGQGTRLTVV.

This clone was seen only once. The chain uses TRBV6-4 and TRBJ2-1; D is perhaps TRBD2 (6 bases). The CDR3 has 15 amino acids. Germline V lookup: CDR1 MRHNA, CDR2 SNTAGT. V lost 2 bases and J lost 4, with 12 bases in between. CDR3 nucleotides: TGTGCCAGCAGTGACGATTCGGGAGTGTACAATGAGCAGTTCTTC. Protein product: CASSDDSGVYNEQFF.

This chain connects TRBV5-6 to TRBJ2-1; 7 bases map to TRBD1. Trimming removed 0 bases from V and 7 bases from J; junction bases left unmatched: 7. Germline V gene data show CDR1 as SGHDT and CDR2 as YYEEEE. The CDR3 totals 15 residues. In nucleotides, the CDR3 is TGTGCCAGCAGCTTGGTCAGAACAGGGGAGAATGAGCAGTTCTTC. Translating gives CASSLVRTGENEQFF.

J is TRBJ1-3 and V is TRBV9; 10 bases fit TRBD1. The CDR3 is 17 amino acids. With V trimmed by 4 bases and J by 4 bases, 11 bases remained unmatched. Germline CDR1 and CDR2: SGDLS and YYNGEE. CDR3 DNA sequence: TGTGCCAGCAGCCCGACTCGGGACAGGGGAAGAGGAAACACCATATATTTT. The encoded protein is CASSPTRDRGRGNTIYF.

This CDR3 reads CASSLDYTGRPNYGYTF. The CDR3 DNA sequence: TGTGCCAGCAGCTTGGATTACACAGGGCGACCTAACTATGGCTACACCTTC. The chain combines TRBV5-6 with TRBJ1-2; D perhaps matches TRBD1 (6 bases). Germline-derived CDR1 and CDR2 are SGHDT and YYEEEE. This CDR3 has 17 amino acids. V was clipped by 0 bases and J by 0 bases, with 15 bases between them.